Listed below are T cell receptor beta chains from one sample, sequenced in a study of prognosis after radiotherapy for stage I lung cancer. TCRdb passed the multiplex PCR reads through MiXCR, listing each CDR3 protein once. Of approximately 17,000 distinct CDR3 sequences listed, about 43% are singletons. The material sequenced was PBMCs, taken before or after stereotactic body radiation therapy (not recorded which). These receptors came from a donor over 45 with non-small cell lung cancer. The CDR3 runs from the conserved cysteine through the conserved F or W. A D gene is named only where the DNA matches it firmly. Not every row has a clone size; where given, it reads once, few, many or a size class.

j_gene | d_gene | abundance | v_gene | CDR3aa | CDR3nt
TRBJ1-1 | TRBD1 | many | TRBV18 | CATNGQANTEAFF | TGTGCCACTAACGGACAGGCAAACACTGAAGCTTTCTTT
TRBJ1-1 | NA | many | TRBV29-1 | CSVEGGGQTNTEAFF | TGCAGCGTTGAAGGGGGAGGTCAGACGAACACTGAAGCTTTCTTT
TRBJ2-2 | TRBD1 | NA | TRBV6-1 | CASSPGTGGDGSGELFF | TGTGCCAGCAGTCCCGGGACAGGCGGGGACGGAAGCGGGGAGCTGTTTTTT
TRBJ2-5 | TRBD1 | once | TRBV5-4 | CASSTIAGTGKETQYF | TGTGCCAGCAGCACGATTGCCGGGACAGGGAAAGAGACCCAGTACTTC
TRBJ1-3 | NA | NA | TRBV7-9 | CANSLGINTIYF | TGTGCCAACAGCCTGGGTATAAACACCATATATTTT
TRBJ1-1 | NA | medium-sized | TRBV28 | CASRGRPEAFF | TGTGCCAGCAGGGGGCGGCCTGAAGCTTTCTTT
TRBJ2-7 | NA | once | TRBV5-1 | CASSLDQGIGQQYF | TGCGCCAGCAGCTTGGATCAGGGAATCGGACAGCAGTACTTC
TRBJ2-1 | TRBD2 | many | TRBV20-1 | CSAAGGAEVTYNEQFF | TGCAGTGCCGCCGGGGGGGCAGAGGTAACCTACAATGAGCAGTTCTTC
TRBJ2-4 | NA | many | TRBV28 | CASSFWGRNIQYF | TGTGCCAGCAGTTTCTGGGGCAGAAACATTCAGTACTTC
TRBJ2-1 | NA | many | TRBV20-1 | CSARGSARYNEQFF | TGCAGTGCTAGAGGATCCGCACGGTACAATGAGCAGTTCTTC
TRBJ1-2 | NA | NA | TRBV28 | CARSLDLNYGYTF | TGTGCAAGAAGTTTGGACCTTAACTATGGCTACACCTTC
TRBJ2-3 | TRBD2 | once | TRBV28 | CASSPPSGLTDTQYF | TGTGCCAGCAGTCCTCCTAGCGGATTAACAGATACGCAGTATTTT
TRBJ2-6 | NA | many | TRBV28 | CASSSGSSSGANVLTF | TGTGCCAGCAGTTCCGGAAGTAGCTCTGGGGCCAACGTCCTGACTTTC
TRBJ1-5 | NA | many | TRBV7-9 | CASSLGGTQGNQPQHF | TGTGCCAGCAGCTTAGGGGGTACGCAGGGGAATCAGCCCCAGCATTTT
TRBJ2-1 | TRBD1 | NA | TRBV28 | CASSLMGQGVNEQFF | TGTGCCAGCAGTTTAATGGGACAGGGGGTTAATGAGCAGTTCTTC
TRBJ1-1 | NA | NA | TRBV7-2 | CASSVLSNTEAFF | TGTGCCAGCAGCGTCCTTTCGAACACTGAAGCTTTCTTT
TRBJ2-2 | TRBD1 | NA | TRBV30 | CAWRDRGTGELFF | TGTGCCTGGAGGGACAGGGGCACCGGGGAGCTGTTTTTT
TRBJ1-2 | NA | NA | TRBV6-2/TRBV6-3 | CASSSNRQGAYYGYNF | TGTGCCAGCAGTTCCAATCGGCAGGGAGCATACTATGGCTACAACTTC
TRBJ1-2 | NA | few | TRBV2 | CASIERAEPYGYTF | TGTGCCAGCATAGAACGGGCGGAACCCTATGGCTACACCTTC
TRBJ1-2 | NA | medium-sized | TRBV6-1 | CASNRLTNYGYTF | TGTGCCAGCAACAGGCTAACTAACTATGGCTACACCTTC
TRBJ1-3 | TRBD1 | once | TRBV30 | CAWSVPLGQTTGGNTIYF | TGTGCCTGGAGTGTACCCCTGGGACAGACCACCGGGGGAAACACCATATATTTT
TRBJ1-1 | NA | medium-sized | TRBV12-3/TRBV12-4 | CASSLVSTEAFF | TGTGCCAGCAGTTTAGTTTCCACTGAAGCTTTCTTT
TRBJ2-7 | NA | many | TRBV20-1 | CSASLQNEQYF | TGCAGTGCTAGTTTACAAAACGAGCAGTACTTC
TRBJ2-5 | NA | NA | TRBV5-1 | CASSLTTNLQETQYF | TGCGCCAGCAGCTTGACAACCAATCTTCAAGAGACCCAGTACTTC
TRBJ2-1 | NA | many | TRBV25-1 | CASSVDWSSYNEQFF | TGTGCCAGCAGTGTCGACTGGAGCTCCTACAATGAGCAGTTCTTC
TRBJ2-7 | NA | NA | TRBV28 | CASRRHPYEHYF | TGTGCCAGCAGACGACATCCCTACGAGCATTACTTC
TRBJ1-2 | NA | NA | TRBV20-1 | CSASGAGGAGYGYTF | TGCAGTGCTAGTGGGGCCGGAGGGGCAGGTTATGGCTACACCTTC
TRBJ2-7 | TRBD2 | many | TRBV7-9 | CASSSGTSGSSYEQYF | TGTGCCAGCAGCTCCGGGACTAGCGGGAGTAGCTACGAGCAGTACTTC
TRBJ1-3 | NA | once | TRBV12-3/TRBV12-4 | CASRLAGIGYTIYF | TGTGCCAGCAGACTTGCTGGGATAGGATACACCATATATTTT
TRBJ1-6 | NA | many | TRBV3-1 | CASSQDDRGARVGDSPLHF | TGTGCCAGCAGCCAAGATGACCGGGGCGCCAGAGTAGGAGATTCACCCCTCCACTTT
TRBJ1-4 | NA | many | TRBV18 | CASSPLMETNEKLFF | TGTGCCAGCTCACCTCTGATGGAAACTAATGAAAAACTGTTTTTT
TRBJ2-7 | NA | few | TRBV13 | CASSLAGGLTGYEQYF | TGTGCCAGCAGCTTAGCTGGGGGCCTTACAGGCTACGAGCAGTACTTC
TRBJ2-5 | NA | few | TRBV5-5 | CASSAGARGETQYF | TGTGCCAGCAGCGCGGGGGCCCGGGGGGAGACCCAGTACTTC
TRBJ2-7 | NA | NA | TRBV6-6 | CASSYSWRVGSPYEQYF | TGTGCCAGCAGTTACTCGTGGCGGGTTGGATCACCCTACGAGCAGTACTTC
TRBJ1-5 | NA | NA | TRBV2 | CASSGGIQPQHF | TGTGCCAGCAGTGGGGGAATTCAGCCCCAGCATTTT
TRBJ2-7 | NA | NA | TRBV24-1 | CATSDSDRNEQYF | TGTGCCACCAGTGACTCGGACCGGAACGAGCAGTACTTC
TRBJ1-2 | NA | NA | TRBV6-1 | CATLGGGYGYTF | TGTGCCACTTTGGGGGGGGGGTATGGCTACACCTTC
TRBJ2-1 | TRBD2 | many | TRBV18 | CASSSTTSGRMNEQFF | TGTGCCAGCTCATCTACTACTAGCGGGAGGATGAATGAGCAGTTCTTC
TRBJ1-3 | NA | NA | TRBV12-3/TRBV12-4 | CASRPIDGVGGNTIYF | TGTGCCAGCAGACCCATTGACGGGGTAGGTGGAAACACCATATATTTT
TRBJ1-2 | NA | many | TRBV28 | CASSSVAALFGYTF | TGTGCCAGCAGTTCAGTGGCAGCCCTCTTTGGCTACACCTTC
TRBJ2-7 | NA | NA | TRBV11-3 | CASSLDPGPYEQYF | TGTGCCAGCAGCTTAGACCCAGGCCCCTACGAGCAGTACTTC
TRBJ2-3 | NA | medium-sized | TRBV6-4 | CASSLTPGSDTQYF | TGTGCCAGCAGTCTCACCCCGGGGTCAGATACGCAGTATTTT
TRBJ2-3 | NA | many | TRBV18 | CASSPVPSSTASADTQYF | TGTGCCAGCTCACCAGTTCCATCCAGCACCGCGAGCGCAGATACGCAGTATTTT
TRBJ2-7 | NA | NA | TRBV14 | CASSQYDGKEQYF | TGTGCCAGCAGCCAATATGACGGAAAAGAGCAGTACTTC
TRBJ1-3 | NA | NA | TRBV12-3/TRBV12-4 | CASTLGGTSGNTIYF | TGTGCCAGCACCTTAGGGGGGACATCTGGAAACACCATATATTTT
TRBJ1-2 | NA | NA | TRBV15 | CATSRDLGGYTF | TGTGCCACCAGCAGAGATCTGGGCGGCTACACCTTC
TRBJ2-1 | TRBD2 | many | TRBV5-1 | CASRGTSGNEQFF | TGCGCCAGCAGAGGGACTAGCGGGAATGAGCAGTTCTTC
TRBJ2-1 | NA | many | TRBV6-5 | CASSYSPVSGLYNEQFF | TGTGCCAGCAGTTACTCCCCAGTTAGCGGATTATACAATGAGCAGTTCTTC
TRBJ2-7 | NA | once | TRBV5-1 | CASSLLSSTYEQYF | TGCGCCAGCAGCTTGTTATCCAGTACCTACGAGCAGTACTTC
TRBJ2-7 | NA | many | TRBV19 | CASSIRGKSYEQYF | TGTGCCAGTAGTATCCGGGGTAAAAGCTACGAGCAGTACTTC
TRBJ1-1 | TRBD1 | NA | TRBV6-4 | CPSSYRQGNTEAFF | TGTCCCAGCAGTTACAGACAGGGGAACACTGAAGCTTTCTTT
TRBJ1-6 | TRBD1 | medium-sized | TRBV19 | CASSTGGGNSPLHF | TGTGCCAGTAGCACAGGGGGCGGTAATTCACCCCTCCACTTT
TRBJ2-5 | NA | NA | TRBV11-2 | CASSLSGGRETQYF | TGTGCCAGCAGCTTAAGTGGGGGCAGGGAGACCCAGTACTTC
TRBJ1-6 | TRBD1 | medium-sized | TRBV19 | CASSIRQGALNSPLHF | TGTGCCAGTAGTATCAGACAGGGGGCACTGAATTCACCCCTCCACTTT